This entry concerns a single T cell receptor (beta chain). Its antigen is still unknown. The data derive from a study of cytomegalovirus exposure and HLA in healthy donors. Broader study findings: Previous analysis showed most TCR beta V segments were productive about 87% or about 30% of the time. The classifier, whose performance was assessed in both the original and validation cohorts, reportedly diagnosed cytomegalovirus status with high specificity and sensitivity.

Vbeta (60) and Jbeta (13) primers were used in the PCR. The assay was immunoSEQ multiplex PCR, and TCRdb's table has in-frame clones only and misses some. The sample carries more than 95,000 clones, 75% to 80% recorded once. V trimming: 6 bases; J trimming: 2 bases; junction bases outside the gene matches: 8. The CDR3 covers 15 residues. Germline values: CDR1 MNHEY, CDR2 SVGAGI. Sequenced: PBMCs. The clonotype was recovered from a man in his 60s in good health and CMV-seropositive. This chain joins TRBV6-5 and TRBJ2-5; TRBD2 matches at 8 bases. The chain's CDR3 is CASRSSGGRQETQYF. In nucleotides, the CDR3 is TGTGCCAGCAGATCGAGCGGGGGTCGGCAAGAGACCCAGTACTTC.